Listed below are T cell receptor beta chains from one sample, sequenced in a study of cytomegalovirus exposure and HLA in healthy donors. Sequenced by immunoSEQ multiplex PCR; TCRdb stores in-frame clones only, minus some. The table includes some 270,000 clones, over 90% detected once. The specimen sequenced was PBMCs. These receptors were taken from a girl aged 2-10 years in good health and CMV-seronegative. The CDR3 runs from the conserved cysteine through the conserved F or W. Each record gives: J gene, V gene, clone size, D gene, CDR3 protein, CDR3 DNA. The D gene is left open where the match is weak. The size field is filled for only some rows; it gives once, few, many or a size class.

j_call: TRBJ1-2
v_call: TRBV28
clone_size: .
d_call: .
cdr3_aa: CASSFPEPYYGYTF
cdr3_nt: TGTGCCAGCAGTTTTCCTGAGCCCTACTATGGCTACACCTTC

j_call: TRBJ2-7
v_call: TRBV5-1
clone_size: .
d_call: TRBD2
cdr3_aa: CASSLIGLATHEQYF
cdr3_nt: TGCGCCAGCAGCTTGATCGGACTAGCGACTCACGAGCAGTACTTC

j_call: TRBJ1-1
v_call: TRBV10-2
clone_size: .
d_call: TRBD1
cdr3_aa: CATQQGAGLNTEAFF
cdr3_nt: TGCGCCACCCAACAGGGGGCCGGATTGAACACTGAAGCTTTCTTT

j_call: TRBJ1-5
v_call: TRBV19
clone_size: .
d_call: .
cdr3_aa: CASSRGNQPQHF
cdr3_nt: TGTGCCAGTAGTCGGGGTAATCAGCCCCAGCATTTT

j_call: TRBJ1-6
v_call: TRBV7-8
clone_size: .
d_call: .
cdr3_aa: CASSLEPRGGNSPLHF
cdr3_nt: TGTGCCAGCAGCTTAGAGCCCAGGGGAGGGAATTCACCCCTCCACTTT

j_call: TRBJ1-1
v_call: TRBV6-5
clone_size: .
d_call: .
cdr3_aa: CASSVFRGEAEAFF
cdr3_nt: TGTGCCAGCAGCGTCTTCAGGGGAGAGGCTGAAGCTTTCTTT

j_call: TRBJ2-1
v_call: TRBV19
clone_size: once
d_call: TRBD2
cdr3_aa: CASSIASGRGNEQFF
cdr3_nt: TGTGCCAGTAGTATAGCTAGCGGGAGAGGGAATGAGCAGTTCTTC

j_call: TRBJ1-5
v_call: TRBV18
clone_size: .
d_call: TRBD1
cdr3_aa: CASSPDRANQPQHF
cdr3_nt: TGTGCCAGCTCACCCGACAGGGCCAATCAGCCCCAGCATTTT

j_call: TRBJ2-1
v_call: TRBV7-2
clone_size: few
d_call: TRBD2
cdr3_aa: CASSLGALREAPSPNEQFF
cdr3_nt: TGTGCCAGCAGCTTAGGGGCGTTGCGGGAGGCACCCTCCCCCAATGAGCAGTTCTTC

j_call: TRBJ2-7
v_call: TRBV4-2
clone_size: .
d_call: .
cdr3_aa: CASSQDTGIEYYEQYF
cdr3_nt: TGTGCCAGCAGCCAAGACACCGGGATAGAGTACTACGAGCAGTACTTC

j_call: TRBJ2-1
v_call: TRBV5-1
clone_size: .
d_call: .
cdr3_aa: CASSLSGLSYNEQFF
cdr3_nt: TGCGCCAGCAGCTTATCCGGACTTTCTTACAATGAGCAGTTCTTC

j_call: TRBJ1-1
v_call: TRBV19
clone_size: .
d_call: TRBD1
cdr3_aa: CASRRTGETEAFF
cdr3_nt: TGTGCCAGTAGACGAACAGGGGAAACTGAAGCTTTCTTT

j_call: TRBJ2-2
v_call: TRBV11-2
clone_size: once
d_call: .
cdr3_aa: CASSPLVGPGELFF
cdr3_nt: TGTGCCAGCAGCCCTTTGGTGGGCCCCGGGGAGCTGTTTTTT

j_call: TRBJ2-1
v_call: TRBV5-5
clone_size: .
d_call: TRBD2
cdr3_aa: CASSLGLAGGESYNEQFF
cdr3_nt: TGTGCCAGCAGCTTGGGACTAGCGGGGGGGGAGTCCTACAATGAGCAGTTCTTC